The T cell receptor (beta chain) under discussion was sequenced for a study of human T cells and chemical hapten exposure. Findings and limits, study-wide: As the donors had alopecia, their immune response may differ from healthy people's.

Time point described: pre-sensitization, week 0. The sample's treatment: therapeutic diphenylcyclopropenone sensitization with weekly scalp DPC. Investigators collected blood before applying each patch test. Donors were 18 to 70-year-old alopecia patients suitable for DPC. Individual cDNA molecules received unique molecular identifiers in the library. MiXCR, applied by TCRdb to the RACE reads, yields one record per CDR3 protein. In the table there are over 300,000 distinct CDR3 sequences, 4% to 6% of which are singletons. J gave up 10 bases and V 6 bases, and 15 bases lay outside the gene matches. This CDR3 has 15 residues. CDR1 and CDR2 (germline): SGHVS, FQNEAQ. This clonotype has at least ten counts. The antigen is unknown.

The source was whole blood, collected in connection with sensitization to the hapten diphenylcyclopropenone (DPC). This receptor was taken from a woman in her forties or fifties with alopecia areata. Some clones in this sample may be carry-over from other donors' samples. This chain uses TRBV7-8 with TRBJ2-1, with 7 bases fitting TRBD1. CDR3 sequence (DNA): TGTGCCAGCAGTAGGGAAGGGTATCAGGGGGAAGAGCAGTTCTTC. It codes for CASSREGYQGEEQFF. The complete variable domain, with remaining parts taken from reference TRBV7-8 and TRBJ2-1, reads GAGVSQSPRYKVAKRGQDVALRCDPISGHVSLFWYQQALGQGPEFLTYFQNEAQLDKSGLPSDRFFAERPEGSVSTLKIQRTQQEDSAVYLCASSREGYQGEEQFFGPGTRLTVL.